Listed here are 16 T cell receptor beta chains from one sample, sequenced in a study of tumor-infiltrating lymphocytes in primary liver carcinoma. Germline DNA was also extracted, and blood RNA was taken from unsorted whole blood. TCR beta cDNA was prepared out of around 460 ng total RNA by means of a constant-region primer. Generation of the TCR beta libraries relied on three nested multiplex PCR rounds using slightly modified ARM-PCR. TRBV1-TRBV30 forward primers paired with a C-beta reverse primer were used in the first two PCR rounds, which ran approximately 10 cycles each. In TCRdb, the multiplex PCR reads were re-called with MiXCR into one record per CDR3 protein. The data hold 330,000 or so distinct CDR3 sequences, with less than 70% observed a single time. Sequenced material: peripheral blood. The receptors come from a middle-aged man with primary liver carcinoma and hepatitis B virus infection.

This clonotype has just a few counts. A much bigger clone sits one base away, suggesting this may be a read error. This chain uses TRBV29-1 with TRBJ2-2; TRBD2 might be the D (6 bases). The CDR3 is 14 amino acids. Germline CDR1 reads SQVTM; CDR2 reads ANQGSEA. The V end was cut by 4 bases, the J end by 7 bases, with 16 bases between. CDR3 amino acids: CSVAHGRGIGELFF. The CDR3 DNA follows: TGCAGCGTTGCCCACGGGAGAGGCATCGGGGAGCTGTTTTTT.

In regard to this clonotype: This clone may be a read error of a much larger clone one base away. The chain joins TRBV6-2 or TRBV6-3 to TRBJ2-1; D may be TRBD1 or TRBD2 (5 bases each). The CDR3 is made up of 17 amino acids. Germline V CDR1 and CDR2: MNHEY, SVGEGT. This chain's CDR3 is CASSYSLDKHGGYEQCF. The DNA for the CDR3 is TGTGCCAGCAGTTACTCTCTGGACAAGCATGGAGGCTATGAGCAGTGCTTC.

The chain links TRBV11-2 to TRBJ2-5, with D tentatively TRBD1 (7 bases). This CDR3 has 14 amino acids. Trimming took off 10 bases at V and 4 bases at J, with 19 bases between the two ends. In germline, CDR1 is SGHAT, CDR2 FQNNGV. CDR3 in amino acids: CATSAIGGRETQYF. As DNA, the CDR3 is TGTGCCACTAGCGCAATAGGGGGCAGAGAGACCCAGTACTTC. The full variable domain, rest sourced from reference TRBV11-2 and TRBJ2-5, is EAGVAQSPRYKIIEKRQSVAFWCNPISGHATLYWYQQILGQGPKLLIQFQNNGVVDDSQLPKDRFSAERLKGVDSTLKIQPAKLEDSAVYLCATSAIGGRETQYFGPGTRLLVL.

Concerning this clonotype itself: The junction does not match germline at one end; this may be a read error. V is TRBV29-1 and J is TRBJ1-2; weak D call: TRBD1 (5 bases). Germline V CDR1 and CDR2: SQVTM, ANQGSEA. CDR3 length equals 12 residues. The CDR3 is CSVDSVNCGYTF. The CDR3 region has the DNA TGCAGTGTTGACAGCGTTAACTGTGGCTACACCTTC. Drawing the rest from reference TRBV29-1 and TRBJ1-2, the complete variable domain is SAVISQKPSRDICQRGTSLTIQCQVDSQVTMMFWYRQQPGQSLTLIATANQGSEATYESGFVIDKFPISRPNLTFSTLTVSNMSPEDSSIYLCSVDSVNCGYTFGSGTRLTVV.

In regard to this clonotype: Given the absence of the conserved phenylalanine or tryptophan at the CDR3 end, a read error is likely. The chain couples TRBV11-2 to TRBJ2-7; possibly TRBD2 for D (5 bases). The germline V gene encodes CDR1 SGHAT and CDR2 FQNNGV. The CDR3 sequence is 16 residues long. Written as DNA, the CDR3 is TGTGCCGGCAGCTTAGATGAGGGCCAAGGGTTCGGCGAGCAGTACATC. This sequence encodes CAGSLDEGQGFGEQYI.

A note on this clonotype: This may come from a read error, since a much larger clone is one base off. This chain joins TRBV4-1 and TRBJ2-3; TRBD2 agrees at 11 bases. The CDR3 totals 16 residues. Germline assignment: CDR1 MGHRA and CDR2 YSYEKL. The V and J ends lost 2 bases and 2 bases, in that order; junction bases with no gene match: 3. This CDR3 is CASSQPGLAVTDTQYF. The DNA for the CDR3 is TGCGCCAGCAGCCAACCGGGACTAGCGGTCACAGATACGCAGTATTTT.

This clonotype occurred a few times. The chain is built from TRBV4-2 and TRBJ2-1; no firm D call. From germline, CDR1 is LGHNA and CDR2 YNFKEQ. V lost 0 bases, J lost 3 bases, and 12 bases lay in between. The CDR3 runs to 16 residues. DNA of the CDR3: TGTGCCAGCAGCCAAGATTTGGCCGTTATCTACAATGAGCAGTTCTTC. It yields the protein CASSQDLAVIYNEQFF.

The CDR3: CASSYLGRPSYGYTF. The DNA for the CDR3 is TGTGCCAGCAGTTACTTGGGACGCCCTTCCTATGGCTACACCTTC. V gene TRBV6-6 combines with J gene TRBJ1-2; D is perhaps TRBD1 (5 bases). Germline V gene data show CDR1 as MNHNY and CDR2 as SVGAGI (reference sequence). V shed 1 base and J shed 4 bases, with 13 bases lying between them. The length of the CDR3 is 15 residues.

A remark on this clonotype: The junction differs from germline at one of its ends, possibly a read error. The rearrangement links TRBV11-3 to TRBJ2-7; 12 bases match TRBD2. Germline loops: CDR1 SGHNT, CDR2 YENEEA. This CDR3 has 14 residues. In DNA, the CDR3 is TGTGCCAGCAGTCACGGACTAGCGGGGAGCGAGCAGTATTTC. It is translated as CASSHGLAGSEQYF.

This clonotype has just a few counts. The genes are TRBV4-1 and TRBJ1-2; D unclear. Germline-derived CDR1 and CDR2 are MGHRA and YSYEKL. The V end lost 5 bases, the J end lost 8 bases, and 21 bases lay between the germline ends. This CDR3 is 15 amino acids long. Here the CDR3 DNA reads TGCGCCAGCAGCGCTGGGATGGATTACAGACGAGGCTACACCTTC. It translates to CASSAGMDYRRGYTF.

With regard to this clonotype: The germline gene is not matched at one end of the junction; a read error may be the cause. This chain uses TRBV11-2 with TRBJ2-7; D uncertain. The CDR3 runs to 14 residues. Germline V gene sequence: CDR1 SGHAT, CDR2 FQNNGV. CDR3 protein: CVSSLTDGAYEQYF. The CDR3 DNA reads TGTGTCAGCAGCTTAACCGACGGAGCCTACGAGCAGTACTTC.

This clonotype was seen more than once but under ten times. CDR3 sequence reads: CASGSLGYNEQFF. The DNA of the CDR3 is TGTGCCAGTGGGAGTTTGGGGTACAATGAGCAGTTCTTC. The chain has TRBV28 and TRBJ2-1; D perhaps matches TRBD2 (5 bases). The germline gives CDR1 MDHEN, CDR2 SYDVKM. With 9 bases removed from V and 4 bases from J, the gap between germline ends came to 13 bases. This CDR3 is 13 amino acids long.

This clonotype was counted a few times. This chain links TRBV7-8 with TRBJ2-2, with 9 bases identical to TRBD2. From germline, CDR1 is SGHVS and CDR2 FQNEAQ. V lost 5 bases, J lost 0 bases, and 7 bases stayed unmatched. The CDR3 has 17 residues. The CDR3 is CASSLRTSAANTGELFF. The CDR3 DNA is TGTGCCAGCAGCCTGCGGACTAGCGCCGCGAACACCGGGGAGCTGTTTTTT. Full variable domain (remainder filled in from reference TRBV7-8 and TRBJ2-2): GAGVSQSPRYKVAKRGQDVALRCDPISGHVSLFWYQQALGQGPEFLTYFQNEAQLDKSGLPSDRFFAERPEGSVSTLKIQRTQQEDSAVYLCASSLRTSAANTGELFFGEGSRLTVL.

Details on this clonotype: No conserved phenylalanine or tryptophan is present at the end of the CDR3, so a read error is the likely explanation. The V and J genes are TRBV4-2 and TRBJ2-3, with 10 nucleotides matching TRBD2. Germline values: CDR1 LGHNA, CDR2 YNFKEQ. Losses at the gene ends were 1 base for V and 3 bases for J; bases not matched to a gene: 10. The CDR3 is 18 amino acids. Written as DNA, the CDR3 is TGTGCCAGCAGCCAAGTGGCGCTTCTAGCGGGAGCAACAGATACGCAGTATTAT. Its protein product is CASSQVALLAGATDTQYY.

The count of this clonotype is one. A clone one base away is much larger, so this may be a read error. The rearrangement links TRBV6-6 to TRBJ1-5; a weak D match, TRBD1 (5 bases). Germline V gene sequence: CDR1 MNHNY, CDR2 SVGAGI (reference sequence). The CDR3 runs 14 residues. V lost 5 bases to trimming and J lost 6 bases, with 14 bases between them. The CDR3 region is CASSRLGGSQPQHF. In DNA form, the CDR3 reads TGTGCCAGCAGTCGTTTGGGGGGTAGTCAGCCCCAGCATTTT.

The CDR3 DNA follows: TGTGCCAGCAATGTATTACAGGGCTCTGGAAACACCATATATTTT. Translation gives CASNVLQGSGNTIYF. J is TRBJ1-3 and V is TRBV6-1; a possible D gene is TRBD1 (6 bases). Germline V gene sequence: CDR1 MNHNS, CDR2 SASEGT. This CDR3 comprises 15 residues. Trimming shortened V by 7 bases and J by 0 bases, and 13 bases separated the two germline ends.